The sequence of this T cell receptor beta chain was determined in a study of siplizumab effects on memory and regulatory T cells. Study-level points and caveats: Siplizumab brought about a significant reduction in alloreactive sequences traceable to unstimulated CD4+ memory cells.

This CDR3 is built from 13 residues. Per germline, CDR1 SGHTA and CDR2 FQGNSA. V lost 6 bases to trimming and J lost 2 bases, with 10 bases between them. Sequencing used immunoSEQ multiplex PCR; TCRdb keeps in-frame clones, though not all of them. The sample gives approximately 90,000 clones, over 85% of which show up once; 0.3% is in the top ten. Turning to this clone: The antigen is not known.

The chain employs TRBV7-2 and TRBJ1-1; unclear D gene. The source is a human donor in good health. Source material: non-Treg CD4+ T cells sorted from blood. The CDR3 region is CASSKGINTEAFF. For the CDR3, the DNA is TGTGCCAGCAGTAAAGGGATCAACACTGAAGCTTTCTTT.